These 14 T cell receptor beta chains came from one sample sequenced in a study of T cells after yellow fever vaccination. TCRdb re-called the 5' RACE reads with MiXCR, one entry per CDR3 protein. The sample lists roughly 350,000 distinct CDR3 sequences; over 3.5% were seen once. The source was PBMCs, collected 5 days after the yellow fever booster vaccination. The receptor set was obtained from a man aged 18 to 30 who received the YFV17D yellow fever vaccine.

The chain joins TRBV4-3 to TRBJ2-3; 8 nucleotides align to TRBD2. The CDR3 is 15 residues long. The V and J ends lost 1 base and 6 bases, in that order; junction bases with no gene match: 6. CDR1 and CDR2 (germline): LGHNA, YSLEER. CDR3 sequence (DNA): TGCGCCAGCAGCCAAGTCGGGGGGGCTGGGGATACGCAGTATTTT. Its translation: CASSQVGGAGDTQYF.

V gene TRBV20-1 combines with J gene TRBJ2-1; 8 bases are shared with TRBD2. CDR3 size: 13 residues. V was pared by 8 bases and J by 5 bases, with 8 bases of the junction left unmatched. In germline, CDR1 is DFQATT, CDR2 SNEGSKA (reference sequence). The CDR3 DNA reads TGCAGTCTCGGGCGGGGGGACCACAATGAGCAGTTCTTC. Encoded protein: CSLGRGDHNEQFF.

Ten or more counts support this clonotype. The rearrangement uses TRBV11-2 and TRBJ2-6, with D uncertain. Germline V gene data show CDR1 as SGHAT and CDR2 as FQNNGV. The CDR3 length is 14 residues. With 10 bases removed from V and 0 bases from J, the gap between germline ends came to 10 bases. In nucleotides, the CDR3 is TGTGCCACCCGTTCCCCCTCTGGGGCCAACGTCCTGACTTTC. It encodes CATRSPSGANVLTF.

V and J are TRBV20-1 and TRBJ2-5; TRBD2 aligns across 13 bases. This CDR3 spans 15 amino acids. Germline V gene lookup returns CDR1 DFQATT and CDR2 SNEGSKA (reference sequence). The J segment lost 1 base and the V segment lost 6 bases, leaving 5 bases of the junction unmatched. As DNA, the CDR3 is TGCAGTGCAACCGGGACTAGCGGGACCCAAGAGACCCAGTACTTC. It specifies CSATGTSGTQETQYF.

The rearrangement links TRBV2 to TRBJ1-2; 10 nucleotides match TRBD1. The V gene's germline CDR1 is SNHLY and CDR2 FYNNEI. V was clipped by 5 bases and J by 1 base; unmatched bases: 7. The CDR3 consists of 16 residues. The CDR3: CASSFDRGLGNYGYTF. The DNA for the CDR3 is TGTGCCAGCAGTTTCGACAGGGGGCTAGGTAACTATGGCTACACCTTC.

This chain joins TRBV6-6 and TRBJ2-2; D gene unclear. The V end lost 4 bases, the J end lost 8 bases, and 8 bases lay between the germline ends. Germline CDR1 is MNHNY and CDR2 is SVGAGI (reference sequence). The length of the CDR3 is 12 residues. The CDR3, as DNA: TGTGCCAGCAGTTTCGGACGGGGGGAGCTGTTTTTT. This translates into CASSFGRGELFF.

The chain carries TRBV20-1 and TRBJ1-1; tentatively, D is TRBD1 (6 bases). CDR1 and CDR2 from the germline V gene are DFQATT and SNEGSKA (reference sequence). The CDR3 loop spans 13 amino acids. V lost 6 bases and J lost 0, with 11 bases in between. The CDR3 DNA reads TGCAGTGCCGGCGGACAGTTGAACACTGAAGCTTTCTTT. Translating it yields CSAGGQLNTEAFF.

The chain has TRBV5-6 and TRBJ1-5, with 7 positions matching TRBD1. Germline-derived CDR1 and CDR2 are SGHDT and YYEEEE. V lost 1 base, J lost 9 bases, and 13 bases stayed unmatched. The CDR3 loop spans 16 amino acids. CDR3 nucleotides: TGTGCCAGCAGCTTGTATGTAGGCAGGGGGGAACGGCCCCAGCATTTT. As protein: CASSLYVGRGERPQHF.

The rearrangement uses TRBV19 and TRBJ1-6; the D is unclear. In germline, CDR1 is LNHDA, CDR2 SQIVND (reference sequence). V lost 9 bases and J lost 11, with 23 bases in between. The CDR3 has 15 residues. The CDR3 region is CASRGPLPGGPPLHF. The CDR3 DNA sequence: TGTGCCAGCCGCGGGCCCCTGCCGGGAGGCCCACCCCTCCACTTT.

This clonotype has only a few counts. The chain uses TRBV2 and TRBJ2-2, with D perhaps matching TRBD2 (5 bases). V dropped 5 bases and J dropped 6 bases, with 10 bases sitting between them. Germline CDR1 is SNHLY and CDR2 is FYNNEI. The CDR3 is 13 residues long. The CDR3 reads CASSKDYSGELFF. Here the CDR3 DNA reads TGTGCCAGCAGTAAAGACTATTCCGGGGAGCTGTTTTTT.

This clonotype has just a few counts. This chain uses TRBV10-3 with TRBJ1-2; no reliable D call. CDR1 and CDR2 (germline): ENHRY, SYGVKD. The ends were cut back, 7 bases at V and 4 bases at J, with 19 bases in the middle. The CDR3 runs to 15 residues. The CDR3: CAITHGEGDRYGYTF. The CDR3, as DNA: TGTGCCATCACCCATGGGGAGGGAGACCGCTATGGCTACACCTTC.

This clonotype showed up many times. The chain recombines TRBV7-2 with TRBJ2-1, with a possible D match to TRBD2 (5 bases). The germline V gene has CDR1 SGHTA and CDR2 FQGNSA. The V and J ends lost 1 base and 5 bases respectively, with 12 bases between them. The CDR3 is made up of 15 amino acids. DNA for the CDR3: TGTGCCAGCAGCTTAGATCCTAGCCCCCACAATGAGCAGTTCTTC. Amino acids: CASSLDPSPHNEQFF.

A few counts support this clonotype. The CDR3: CASSLVFGEWETQYF. CDR3 DNA sequence: TGTGCCAGCAGCTTAGTGTTTGGAGAATGGGAGACCCAGTACTTC. The chain is built from TRBV7-2 and TRBJ2-5; D is unclear. This CDR3 comprises 15 residues. Germline V lookup: CDR1 SGHTA, CDR2 FQGNSA. The ends were cut back, 1 base at V and 5 bases at J, with 14 bases in the middle. Combining the CDR3 with reference TRBV7-2 and TRBJ2-5 gives the whole variable domain GAGVSQSPSNKVTEKGKDVELRCDPISGHTALYWYRQSLGQGLEFLIYFQGNSAPDKSGLPSDRFSAERTGGSVSTLTIQRTQQEDSAVYLCASSLVFGEWETQYFGPGTRLLVL.

V gene TRBV5-5 combines with J gene TRBJ2-1, with 12 nucleotides matching TRBD1. This CDR3 region has 16 residues. In germline, CDR1 is SGHKS, CDR2 YYEKEE (reference sequence). V lost 5 bases and J lost 13; bases outside the gene matches: 16. Here the CDR3 reads CASSRIRDRGLLSQFF. The DNA of the CDR3 is TGTGCCAGCAGTCGCATCAGGGACAGGGGGCTATTGAGCCAGTTCTTC.